The 28 T cell receptor beta chains in this list originate from one sample, sequenced in a study of beta chain features in type 1 diabetes. Reverse transcribing all isolated RNA meant expressed TCRB transcripts were sequenced. Produced via immunoSEQ multiplex PCR; TCRdb's table is partial and in-frame only. The sample lists around 500,000 clones, approximately 30% occurring once. The sequencing input was naive CD4+ T cells from blood. These receptors all come from a man aged 18 to 29 in good health.

This clone came up a few times. The rearrangement joins TRBV30 to TRBJ2-7; 8 nucleotides match TRBD1. The J segment lost 5 bases and the V segment lost 2 bases, leaving 8 bases of the junction unmatched. Germline CDR1 is GTSNPN and CDR2 is SVGIG (reference sequence). The CDR3 sequence is 14 residues long. For the CDR3, the DNA is TGTGCCTGGAGTCCAGGGGGCGTAGGGAACGAGCAGTACTTC. Translated: CAWSPGGVGNEQYF.

This clone has more than one count but fewer than ten. The chain links TRBV29-1 to TRBJ2-7; 7 bases align to TRBD1. Trimming cost V 4 bases and J 6 bases; bases outside gene matches: 6. This CDR3 contains 12 residues. Germline CDR1 and CDR2: SQVTM and ANQGSEA. The CDR3 loop reads CSVARGSVEQYF. The CDR3 nucleotides are TGCAGCGTTGCCAGGGGGTCGGTCGAGCAGTACTTC.

Concerning this clone: Other DNA sequences in this specimen translate into the identical CDR3. The chain couples TRBV7-2 to TRBJ2-3; D is undetermined. This CDR3 has 14 amino acids. Germline V gene data show CDR1 as SGHTA and CDR2 as FQGNSA. Trimming stripped 1 base from V and 0 bases from J, with 5 bases between. The CDR3 nucleotides read TGTGCCAGCAGCTTAGGTGCCAGCACAGATACGCAGTATTTT. Protein: CASSLGASTDTQYF.

This chain connects TRBV13 to TRBJ2-3, with D uncertain. The V and J ends lost 5 bases and 3 bases respectively, with 6 bases between them. This CDR3 has 12 residues. Germline CDR1 reads PRHDT; CDR2 reads FYEKMQ (reference sequence). CDR3 loop: CASSPTTDTQYF. CDR3 sequence (DNA): TGTGCCAGCAGCCCTACAACAGATACGCAGTATTTT.

V gene TRBV4-3 combines with J gene TRBJ1-4; a possible D gene is TRBD1 (5 bases). The CDR3 totals 17 residues. Germline V gene lookup returns CDR1 LGHNA and CDR2 YSLEER. V gave up 0 bases and J gave up 5 bases, with 16 bases separating them. CDR3 DNA: TGCGCCAGCAGCCAAGACAAATACCTCGGGGGGAATGAAAAACTGTTTTTT. The encoded protein is CASSQDKYLGGNEKLFF.

Details on this clone: Other DNA sequences in the same sample also yield this CDR3. The chain combines TRBV30 with TRBJ2-1; possible D gene TRBD1, 5 bases. CDR1 is GTSNPN and CDR2 is SVGIG in the germline V gene (reference sequence). CDR3 size: 14 residues. Trimming removed 3 bases at V and 2 bases at J, with 11 bases between. CDR3 residues: CAWSVWGTYNEQFF. The CDR3 nucleotides are TGTGCCTGGAGCGTATGGGGCACCTACAATGAGCAGTTCTTC.

The CDR3 coding sequence is TGTGCCTGGAGTAACAGGGGTGGTCAGCCCCAGCATTTT. Residues: CAWSNRGGQPQHF. The V and J genes are TRBV30 and TRBJ1-5; 7 bases map to TRBD1. The V and J ends lost 2 bases and 6 bases, in that order; junction bases with no gene match: 4. This CDR3 spans 13 amino acids. CDR1 and CDR2 from the germline V gene are GTSNPN and SVGIG (reference sequence).

This clone was seen more than once but under ten times. V gene TRBV30 combines with J gene TRBJ1-5, with TRBD1 identical over 9 bases. This CDR3 is built from 12 residues. After removal of 8 bases from V and 7 bases from J, the junction contained 6 bases not matched to a gene. The germline gives CDR1 GTSNPN, CDR2 SVGIG (reference sequence). The CDR3 bases are TGTGCCATGGACAGGGGCATACAGCCCCAGCATTTT. This gives the protein CAMDRGIQPQHF.

This sequence joins TRBV28 and TRBJ1-1; D not certain. CDR1 is MDHEN, CDR2 SYDVKM, per germline. The CDR3 is 13 amino acids. V was shortened by 8 bases and J by 4 bases, with 14 bases between the two germline ends. CDR3 bases: TGTGCCAGCCGGTCCCCGGGCCGCACTGAAGCTTTCTTT. This sequence encodes CASRSPGRTEAFF.

This clone was recorded a few times. The genes are TRBV6-6 and TRBJ2-2, with D possibly matching TRBD1 (5 bases). This CDR3 comprises 12 residues. The V end lost 7 bases, the J end lost 8 bases, and 11 bases lay between the germline ends. CDR1 MNHNY and CDR2 SVGAGI come from the germline V gene (reference sequence). CDR3 residues: CASNRIKGELFF. As DNA, the CDR3 is TGTGCCAGCAACAGGATTAAGGGGGAGCTGTTTTTT.

This chain links TRBV28 with TRBJ2-7; 8 bases map to TRBD2. Germline V CDR1 and CDR2: MDHEN, SYDVKM. The CDR3 sequence is 15 residues long. V lost 2 bases to trimming and J lost 5 bases; unmatched junction nucleotides: 8. The CDR3 spells CASSLLRGRRNEQYF. CDR3 sequence (DNA): TGTGCCAGCAGTTTACTCCGCGGGAGGAGAAACGAGCAGTACTTC.

This clone was observed a few times. The chain joins TRBV5-1 to TRBJ2-7; TRBD1 matches at 8 bases. The CDR3 has 15 amino acids. CDR1 is SGHRS and CDR2 is YFSETQ in the germline V gene. Trimming at V came to 3 bases and at J to 3 bases, leaving 8 bases not matched to a gene. This chain's CDR3 is CASSWRTGNVYEQYF. CDR3 in DNA: TGCGCCAGCAGCTGGAGGACAGGGAATGTCTACGAGCAGTACTTC.

This chain uses TRBV29-1 with TRBJ2-5, with a weak D call TRBD1 (5 bases). The CDR3 has 13 amino acids. V was trimmed by 3 bases and J by 1 base, leaving 9 bases between them. CDR1 is SQVTM and CDR2 is ANQGSEA in the germline V gene. DNA of the CDR3: TGCAGCGTTGACTTCCAGGGCCAAGAGACCCAGTACTTC. Residues: CSVDFQGQETQYF.

In its sample, this clone was seen a few times. The chain's CDR3 is CAWTGSSYNEQFF. CDR3 bases: TGTGCCTGGACAGGCTCCTCCTACAATGAGCAGTTCTTC. The chain combines TRBV30 with TRBJ2-1; the D is unclear. The germline V gene encodes CDR1 GTSNPN and CDR2 SVGIG (reference sequence). The CDR3 is 13 residues long. Trimming removed 4 bases from V and 0 bases from J, with 7 bases in between.

The CDR3 here is CAWSGDGRDEQFF. The DNA of the CDR3 is TGTGCCTGGAGTGGGGACGGACGCGATGAGCAGTTCTTC. The chain employs TRBV30 and TRBJ2-1; tentatively, D is TRBD1 or TRBD2 (5 bases each). V lost 1 base to trimming and J lost 8 bases, with 12 bases between them. Germline values: CDR1 GTSNPN, CDR2 SVGIG (reference sequence). The CDR3 has 13 residues. Based on the CDR3 plus reference TRBV30 and TRBJ2-1, the full variable domain is SQTIHQWPATLVQPVGSPLSLECTVEGTSNPNLYWYRQAAGRGLQLLFYSVGIGQISSEVPQNLSASRPQDRQFILSSKKLLLSDSGFYLCAWSGDGRDEQFFGPGTRLTVL.

This chain joins TRBV25-1 and TRBJ2-1; D is unclear. V shed 2 bases and J shed 4 bases, with 15 bases lying between them. The CDR3 totals 16 residues. The germline gives CDR1 MGHDK, CDR2 SYGVNS. CDR3 coding DNA: TGTGCCAGCAGTGAAATCGGTACCCTTACGTACAATGAGCAGTTCTTC. Its translation: CASSEIGTLTYNEQFF.

This clone was recorded a few times. The chain combines TRBV29-1 with TRBJ2-5; TRBD1 aligns across 7 bases. Germline CDR1 and CDR2: SQVTM and ANQGSEA. The CDR3 length is 12 residues. V lost 3 bases to trimming and J lost 4 bases; unmatched junction nucleotides: 2. The CDR3 here is CSVDRGSETQYF. In nucleotides, the CDR3 is TGCAGCGTTGACAGGGGGTCAGAGACCCAGTACTTC.

Here the CDR3 DNA reads TGTGCCAGCAGCTTGGACAATTCTCAAGGGGCCAACGTCCTGACTTTC. This gives the protein CASSLDNSQGANVLTF. The chain recombines TRBV5-4 with TRBJ2-6; no definite D call. This CDR3 comprises 16 residues. CDR1 is SGHNT, CDR2 YYREEE, per germline (reference sequence). Trimming took 0 bases from V and 4 from J, leaving 11 bases between them.

The V gene is TRBV2, the J gene TRBJ2-5; D is undetermined. V was clipped by 4 bases and J by 2 bases, with 17 bases between them. This CDR3 is 16 amino acids long. Germline V CDR1 and CDR2: SNHLY, FYNNEI. CDR3 bases: TGTGCCAGCAGTGTTGCGGCGGTACCACTTCAAGAGACCCAGTACTTC. Its protein is CASSVAAVPLQETQYF.

Of note for this clone: This same CDR3 is encoded by further DNA sequences in the sample. The chain links TRBV29-1 to TRBJ2-3; D remains ambiguous. V was shortened by 3 bases and J by 2 bases, with 6 bases between the two germline ends. Germline V gives CDR1 SQVTM, CDR2 ANQGSEA. The CDR3 has 12 residues. The CDR3 nucleotides are TGCAGCGTTGAGGGCCCCACAGATACGCAGTATTTT. It encodes CSVEGPTDTQYF.

The chain uses TRBV6-5 and TRBJ2-7; 10 bases fit TRBD2. The CDR3 is 16 residues long. The V gene's germline CDR1 is MNHEY and CDR2 SVGAGI. Losses at the gene ends were 1 base for V and 2 bases for J; bases not matched to a gene: 5. CDR3 bases: TGTGCCAGCAGTTACTTTAGCGGGAGGTCCCCCTACGAGCAGTACTTC. Its translation is CASSYFSGRSPYEQYF.

A word on this clone: At the DNA level, this CDR3 is encoded by other sequences in the same sample as well. J is TRBJ2-5 and V is TRBV7-2; no clear D. V lost 0 bases and J 5 bases, leaving 4 bases between the germline ends. Per the germline V gene, CDR1 is SGHTA and CDR2 is FQGNSA. CDR3 size: 12 residues. The CDR3 region has the DNA TGTGCCAGCAGCTTAGCAGCTGAGACCCAGTACTTC. Its translation is CASSLAAETQYF. The full variable domain, in which reference TRBV7-2 and TRBJ2-5 provide the parts outside the CDR3, is GAGVSQSPSNKVTEKGKDVELRCDPISGHTALYWYRQSLGQGLEFLIYFQGNSAPDKSGLPSDRFSAERTGGSVSTLTIQRTQQEDSAVYLCASSLAAETQYFGPGTRLLVL.

This clone was seen only a few times. The chain recombines TRBV18 with TRBJ2-3; D is undetermined. This CDR3 spans 12 amino acids. Germline V gives CDR1 KGHSH, CDR2 LQKENI. Between the trimmed V and J ends, which lost 6 bases and 5 bases, there was a span of 9 bases. The DNA for the CDR3 is TGTGCCAGCTCTGGAATGGGAGATACGCAGTATTTT. As protein: CASSGMGDTQYF.

The rearrangement uses TRBV29-1 and TRBJ2-2; 9 nucleotides line up with TRBD2. The V gene's germline CDR1 is SQVTM and CDR2 ANQGSEA. The V gene end was trimmed by 4 bases and the J gene end by 7 bases; junction bases not matched to a gene: 13. The CDR3 is 16 residues long. This chain's CDR3 is CSVGGQNGLAFGELFF. CDR3 nucleotide sequence: TGCAGCGTTGGAGGACAAAACGGACTAGCGTTCGGGGAGCTGTTTTTT.

The chain couples TRBV4-1 to TRBJ2-7, with 8 nucleotides matching TRBD1. This CDR3 spans 15 amino acids. CDR1 and CDR2 from the germline V gene are MGHRA and YSYEKL. Trimming removed 1 base from V and 3 bases from J; junction bases left unmatched: 5. The CDR3 nucleotides read TGCGCCAGCAGCCAAGTCGGGACAGGTGACTACGAGCAGTACTTC. This encodes CASSQVGTGDYEQYF.

The rearrangement links TRBV7-2 to TRBJ2-5; D possibly corresponds to TRBD2 (6 bases). This CDR3 has 16 residues. V gave up 5 bases and J gave up 2 bases, with 18 bases separating them. CDR1 and CDR2 from the germline V gene are SGHTA and FQGNSA. CDR3 sequence reads: CASSLTRTTRQETQYF. The DNA of the CDR3 is TGTGCCAGCAGCCTAACCCGGACTACGAGACAAGAGACCCAGTACTTC.

This clone was picked up a small number of times. The chain links TRBV7-2 to TRBJ1-2; D is uncertain. V was pared by 1 base and J by 8 bases, with 14 bases between. The length of the CDR3 is 14 residues. Germline V gene data show CDR1 as SGHTA and CDR2 as FQGNSA. DNA for the CDR3: TGTGCCAGCAGCTTAGTAATGGCCTCTAGGGGCTACACCTTC. Translated: CASSLVMASRGYTF.

The chain is built from TRBV6-1 and TRBJ1-5; the D is unclear. The CDR3 has 13 residues. Deletions cut 2 bases from V and 7 bases from J, with 9 bases between. Germline CDR1 MNHNS, CDR2 SASEGT. CDR3 protein: CASSENGGQPQHF. The CDR3 DNA sequence: TGTGCCAGCAGTGAAAATGGTGGGCAGCCCCAGCATTTT.